Below, 26 T cell receptor beta chains from the same sample are listed, as sequenced in a study of spatial heterogeneity in lung cancer. Antigen specificity for these receptors is unknown. As for time point: sample taken at primary tumor resection. Findings and limits, study-wide: Higher tumor mutation counts went along with higher counts of expanded intratumoral alpha and beta TCRs.

TCRdb passed the 5' RACE reads through MiXCR, listing each CDR3 protein once. Among 9,500 to 12,000 distinct CDR3 sequences listed, around 10% were seen once. The sequences come from lung tumor tissue, collected at surgery. Source of these receptors: a female donor with early-stage non-small cell lung cancer.

The rearrangement uses TRBV6-2 or TRBV6-3 and TRBJ2-1, with 12 bases identical to TRBD2. The ends lost 5 bases at V and 7 bases at J; junction bases unmatched: 6. This CDR3 is 15 amino acids long. Germline V gives CDR1 MNHEY, CDR2 SVGEGT. The CDR3 reads CASSPSGRAVNEQFF. CDR3 bases: TGTGCCAGCAGTCCTAGCGGGAGGGCGGTGAATGAGCAGTTCTTC.

This clonotype is labeled as medium-sized. The chain uses TRBV6-1 and TRBJ2-6; the match to TRBD1 covers 10 bases. V lost 5 bases, J lost 1 base, and 8 bases stayed unmatched. The CDR3 runs 18 residues. Germline CDR1 reads MNHNS; CDR2 reads SASEGT. For the CDR3, the DNA is TGTGCCAGCAGTCCCAGACAGGGGGCGATGTCTGGGGCCAACGTCCTGACTTTC. Encoded protein: CASSPRQGAMSGANVLTF.

In its sample, this clonotype was seen many times. The genes are TRBV6-6 and TRBJ1-2; weak D call: TRBD1 (5 bases). This CDR3 comprises 14 residues. In germline, CDR1 is MNHNY, CDR2 SVGAGI (reference sequence). V lost 5 bases and J lost 5, with 15 bases in between. The CDR3: CASSAGRGEYGYTF. CDR3 coding DNA: TGTGCCAGCAGTGCGGGACGGGGAGAATATGGCTACACCTTC.

This clonotype was observed many times. This chain connects TRBV3-1 to TRBJ2-7; D might be TRBD2 (5 bases). The germline V gene has CDR1 LGHDT and CDR2 YNNKEL (reference sequence). The V and J ends lost 4 bases and 4 bases respectively, with 14 bases between them. This CDR3 region has 14 residues. This chain's CDR3 is CASSRAGRGYEQYF. CDR3 DNA: TGTGCCAGCAGCCGTGCGGGCAGAGGGTACGAGCAGTACTTC.

This clonotype occurred many times. The V gene is TRBV7-6, the J gene TRBJ1-6; tentatively, D is TRBD1 (6 bases). CDR1 is SGHVS and CDR2 is FNYEAQ in the germline V gene. V shed 0 bases and J shed 7 bases, with 13 bases lying between them. CDR3 length equals 16 residues. Here the CDR3 reads CASSLAGAGMNSPLHF. The CDR3 region has the DNA TGTGCCAGCAGCTTAGCGGGGGCAGGGATGAATTCACCCCTCCACTTT.

This clonotype is medium-sized in the sample. The CDR3 spells CASSLNGGAKDTQYF. The CDR3 nucleotides are TGTGCCAGCAGCTTGAACGGGGGGGCCAAAGATACGCAGTATTTT. The chain uses TRBV7-2 and TRBJ2-3, with 8 positions matching TRBD2. Looked up from germline, CDR1 is SGHTA and CDR2 is FQGNSA. Trimming cost V 3 bases and J 5 bases; bases outside gene matches: 7. The length of the CDR3 is 15 residues.

This clonotype was recorded at least ten times. V usage is TRBV14 and J usage is TRBJ2-7, with no clear D. The CDR3 has 14 amino acids. V was clipped by 4 bases and J by 5 bases, with 15 bases between them. CDR1 and CDR2 (germline): SGHDN, FVKESK. CDR3 residues: CASSPLGLNNEQYF. CDR3 bases: TGTGCCAGCAGCCCACTCGGCTTGAACAACGAGCAGTACTTC.

This clonotype is medium-sized in the sample. The chain is built from TRBV20-1 and TRBJ2-3, with unresolved D. The CDR3 has 12 residues. Trimming left V 6 bases short and J 1 base short, with 8 bases between. Per germline, CDR1 DFQATT and CDR2 SNEGSKA (reference sequence). The CDR3 loop reads CSAYWGTDTQYF. The CDR3, as DNA: TGCAGTGCGTACTGGGGCACAGATACGCAGTATTTT.

This chain joins TRBV5-1 and TRBJ2-7, with unresolved D. The V end lost 4 bases, the J end lost 4 bases, and 9 bases lay between the germline ends. In germline, CDR1 is SGHRS, CDR2 YFSETQ. The CDR3 is made up of 12 amino acids. The CDR3 DNA is TGCGCCAGCAGCCCCGAGAGTTACGAGCAGTACTTC. Residues: CASSPESYEQYF.

This clonotype was counted ten times or more. This sequence joins TRBV12-3 or TRBV12-4 and TRBJ2-2; 7 bases line up with TRBD1. The CDR3 contains 16 residues. Trimming removed 5 bases from V and 1 base from J; junction bases left unmatched: 7. CDR3 DNA sequence: TGTGCCAGCAGTCCTGACAGGGTGGAGAACACCGGGGAGCTGTTTTTT. It codes for CASSPDRVENTGELFF.

This clonotype has only one observation. The V and J genes are TRBV4-2 and TRBJ1-1; unclear D gene. The V gene's germline CDR1 is LGHNA and CDR2 YNFKEQ. The CDR3 covers 13 residues. Trimming stripped 2 bases from V and 5 bases from J, with 9 bases between. CDR3 in DNA: TGTGCCAGCAGCCAATATTTCCAAACTGAAGCTTTCTTT. Protein product: CASSQYFQTEAFF.

The chain is built from TRBV7-8 and TRBJ2-7; 12 positions match TRBD2. The V segment lost 3 bases and the J segment 13 bases; nucleotides outside the gene matches: 7. CDR3 length: 13 amino acids. Germline V gene lookup returns CDR1 SGHVS and CDR2 FQNEAQ. This CDR3 reads CASSLASGRDSYF. DNA for the CDR3: TGTGCCAGCAGCTTGGCTAGCGGGAGGGATTCTTACTTC.

This clonotype rates as medium-sized (0.01 to 0.1%). The V call is TRBV7-2, the J call TRBJ2-1; 9 bases are shared with TRBD2. Germline lookup yields CDR1 SGHTA and CDR2 FQGNSA. V lost 6 bases to trimming and J lost 3 bases; unmatched junction nucleotides: 6. CDR3 size: 15 residues. CDR3 in amino acids: CASSDDSGGYNEQFF. As DNA, the CDR3 is TGTGCCAGCAGTGACGATAGCGGGGGCTACAATGAGCAGTTCTTC. Full variable domain (missing parts from reference TRBV7-2 and TRBJ2-1): GAGVSQSPSNKVTEKGKDVELRCDPISGHTALYWYRQSLGQGLEFLIYFQGNSAPDKSGLPSDRFSAERTGGSVSTLTIQRTQQEDSAVYLCASSDDSGGYNEQFFGPGTRLTVL.

Many counts were recorded for this clonotype. This chain links TRBV6-6 with TRBJ2-7, with TRBD2 matching over 7 bases. There are 16 residues in the CDR3. J lost 6 bases, V lost 6 bases, and 17 bases had no gene match. Germline V gives CDR1 MNHNY, CDR2 SVGAGI (reference sequence). The CDR3 here is CASSPDWGAGTFEQYF. For the CDR3, the DNA is TGTGCCAGCAGCCCCGATTGGGGAGCGGGAACTTTCGAGCAGTACTTC.

This clonotype is classed as medium-sized. The gene calls are TRBV20-1 and TRBJ2-7; 7 nucleotides align to TRBD2. In germline, CDR1 is DFQATT, CDR2 SNEGSKA (reference sequence). After removal of 6 bases from V and 5 bases from J, the junction contained 10 bases not matched to a gene. This CDR3 contains 13 residues. The CDR3 is CSAPGGSSNEQYF. The CDR3 bases are TGCAGTGCCCCCGGCGGGAGCTCTAACGAGCAGTACTTC.

This clonotype was detected ten times or more. This chain joins TRBV5-4 and TRBJ1-2; D gene uncertain. This CDR3 is built from 15 residues. The germline V gene encodes CDR1 SGHNT and CDR2 YYREEE (reference sequence). Deletions cut 3 bases from V and 7 bases from J, with 19 bases between. The DNA for the CDR3 is TGTGCCAGCAGCTGGAGGGAAGCGGCGGGCGGTGGCTACACCTTC. Translated, it gives CASSWREAAGGGYTF.

This clonotype has a count of ten or more. The J gene is TRBJ2-3, the V gene TRBV12-3 or TRBV12-4; no definite D call. The V and J ends lost 6 bases and 2 bases respectively, with 12 bases between them. The CDR3 is made up of 14 amino acids. The CDR3 nucleotides are TGTGCCAGCAGCCAAAGGAAGACCACAGATACGCAGTATTTT. The encoded protein is CASSQRKTTDTQYF.

This clonotype is medium-sized within its sample. The chain carries TRBV29-1 and TRBJ1-2; D is undetermined. Germline values: CDR1 SQVTM, CDR2 ANQGSEA. The CDR3 is 11 amino acids. The V and J ends lost 1 base and 8 bases respectively, with 8 bases between them. CDR3 sequence reads: CSVEAEPGYTF. The CDR3 nucleotides are TGCAGCGTTGAAGCGGAACCGGGCTACACCTTC.

This rearrangement joins TRBV9 to TRBJ1-2; D is uncertain. The germline V gene encodes CDR1 SGDLS and CDR2 YYNGEE. Trimming removed 0 bases at V and 5 bases at J, with 17 bases between. The CDR3 spans 16 residues. The CDR3 here is CASSVGSSANYYGYTF. CDR3 sequence (DNA): TGTGCCAGCAGCGTAGGGAGCAGCGCGAACTATTATGGCTACACCTTC. Complete variable domain (other parts from reference TRBV9 and TRBJ1-2): DSGVTQTPKHLITATGQRVTLRCSPRSGDLSVYWYQQSLDQGLQFLIQYYNGEERAKGNILERFSAQQFPDLHSELNLSSLELGDSALYFCASSVGSSANYYGYTFGSGTRLTVV.

This chain connects TRBV18 to TRBJ1-4; TRBD1 agrees at 7 bases. The CDR3 has 14 amino acids. Looked up from germline, CDR1 is KGHSH and CDR2 is LQKENI. Unmatched junction bases numbered 0, after V lost 3 bases and J lost 2 bases. CDR3 DNA sequence: TGTGCCAGCTCACCGGACAGGACTAATGAAAAACTGTTTTTT. Translating it yields CASSPDRTNEKLFF.

This clonotype was counted at least ten times. The rearrangement uses TRBV6-1 and TRBJ1-1; perhaps TRBD1 as D (5 bases). Germline V gene data show CDR1 as MNHNS and CDR2 as SASEGT. The V end lost 4 bases, the J end lost 3 bases, and 18 bases lay between the germline ends. The CDR3 is 16 amino acids. CDR3 bases: TGTGCCAGCAGTGTGTTGACAGCCAACCCGTACACTGAAGCTTTCTTT. This gives the protein CASSVLTANPYTEAFF.

This chain uses TRBV20-1 with TRBJ1-2, with D possibly being TRBD1 (5 bases). V was pared by 0 bases and J by 4 bases, with 9 bases between. The V gene's germline CDR1 is DFQATT and CDR2 SNEGSKA (reference sequence). The CDR3 is 13 residues long. In DNA form, the CDR3 reads TGCAGTGCTAGAGATCAAGGGGCCTATGGCTACACCTTC. It specifies CSARDQGAYGYTF.

This clonotype was seen a handful of times. V gene TRBV4-1 combines with J gene TRBJ2-7, with 11 bases aligning to TRBD2. The CDR3 consists of 15 residues. Germline V gene lookup returns CDR1 MGHRA and CDR2 YSYEKL. V dropped 4 bases and J dropped 3; count of bases not matched to a gene: 5. The CDR3 here is CASSPRTSGYYEQYF. As DNA, the CDR3 is TGCGCCAGCAGCCCGAGGACTAGCGGGTACTACGAGCAGTACTTC.

By sample share, this clonotype is medium-sized (0.01 to 0.1%). The V gene is TRBV20-1, the J gene TRBJ2-5; 14 bases line up with TRBD2. The CDR3 runs to 15 residues. With V trimmed by 6 bases and J by 5 bases, 8 bases remained unmatched. Germline-derived CDR1 and CDR2 are DFQATT and SNEGSKA (reference sequence). As DNA, the CDR3 is TGCAGTGCAAGGGGACTAGCGGGAGTAGGGGAGACCCAGTACTTC. Translated, it gives CSARGLAGVGETQYF.

This clonotype was recorded at least ten times. The chain joins TRBV18 to TRBJ2-7, with D unresolved. CDR1 and CDR2 (germline): KGHSH, LQKENI. Trimming removed 3 bases at V and 3 bases at J, with 18 bases between. This CDR3 region has 16 residues. This CDR3 reads CASSPSGLQTIYEQYF. The CDR3 DNA reads TGTGCCAGCTCACCGTCCGGCCTCCAAACAATCTACGAGCAGTACTTC.

This clonotype came up many times. The chain is built from TRBV29-1 and TRBJ1-6, with TRBD1 matching over 8 bases. The CDR3 spans 12 residues. Trimming took 8 bases from V and 8 from J; bases not matched to a gene: 5. Looked up from germline, CDR1 is SQVTM and CDR2 is ANQGSEA. The CDR3 loop is CSPGQGDSPLHF. The CDR3 DNA sequence: TGCAGCCCCGGACAGGGTGATTCACCCCTCCACTTT.